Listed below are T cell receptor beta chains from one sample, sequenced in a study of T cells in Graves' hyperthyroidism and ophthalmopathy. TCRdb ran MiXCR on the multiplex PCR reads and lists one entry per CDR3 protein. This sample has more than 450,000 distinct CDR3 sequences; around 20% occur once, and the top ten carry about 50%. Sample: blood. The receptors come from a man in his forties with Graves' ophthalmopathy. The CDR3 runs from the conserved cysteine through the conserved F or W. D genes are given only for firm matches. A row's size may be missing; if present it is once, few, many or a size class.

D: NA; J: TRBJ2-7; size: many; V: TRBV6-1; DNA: TGTGCCAGCAGTGACGAGAGACGGCTCTCCTACGAGCAGTACTTC; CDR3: CASSDERRLSYEQYF
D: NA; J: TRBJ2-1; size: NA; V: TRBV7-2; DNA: TGTGCCAGCAGCTTAGGTCAGCGTTCCTACAATGAGCAGTTCTTC; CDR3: CASSLGQRSYNEQFF
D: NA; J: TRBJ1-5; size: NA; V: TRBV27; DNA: TGTGCCAGCAGTTTATCTCGATTTCAGCCCCAGCATTTT; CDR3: CASSLSRFQPQHF
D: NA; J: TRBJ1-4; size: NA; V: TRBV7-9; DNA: TGTGCCAGCAGCCTAAGGGGGGCCTTTAATGAAAAACTGTTTTTT; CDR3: CASSLRGAFNEKLFF
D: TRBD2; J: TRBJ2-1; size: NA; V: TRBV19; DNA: TGTGCCAGTAGGTTAGCGGGGGTGAACAATGAGCAGTTCTTC; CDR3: CASRLAGVNNEQFF
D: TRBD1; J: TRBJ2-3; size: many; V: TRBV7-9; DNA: TGTGCCAGCAGTTTCTTAGGACAGGTAGAAGATACGCAGTATTTT; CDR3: CASSFLGQVEDTQYF
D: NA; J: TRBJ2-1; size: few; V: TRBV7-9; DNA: TGTGCCAGCAGCTTAGACCTAGCCCGCGGTGAGCAGTTCTTC; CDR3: CASSLDLARGEQFF
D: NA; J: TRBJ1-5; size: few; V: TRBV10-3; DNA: TGTGCCATCAGTGATATGAAGGGGAATAGCAATCAGCCCCAGCATTTT; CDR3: CAISDMKGNSNQPQHF
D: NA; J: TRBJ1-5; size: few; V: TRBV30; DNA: TGTGCCTGGAGCCTCCTGGGAGGGCAGCCCCAGCATTTT; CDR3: CAWSLLGGQPQHF
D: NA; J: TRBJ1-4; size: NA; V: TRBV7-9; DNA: TGTGCCAGCAGCTCCGTGGGAGCGGGTGAAAAACTGTTTTTT; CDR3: CASSSVGAGEKLFF
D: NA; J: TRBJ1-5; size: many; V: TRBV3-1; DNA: TGTGCCAGCAGCCCCGCCGAGGGGCCTGAATGGCCCCAGCATTTT; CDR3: CASSPAEGPEWPQHF
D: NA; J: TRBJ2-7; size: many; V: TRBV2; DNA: TGTGCCAGCAGTTCCCCGGGTCCAAGGAACGAGCAGTACTTC; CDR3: CASSSPGPRNEQYF
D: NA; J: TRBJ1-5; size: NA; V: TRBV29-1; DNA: TGCAGCGTTGGGGGGACGAATCAGCCCCAGCATTTT; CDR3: CSVGGTNQPQHF
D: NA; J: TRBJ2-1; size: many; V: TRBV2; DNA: TGTGCCAGCAGTGAGACCCAAATAGGAAACAATGAGCAGTTCTTC; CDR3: CASSETQIGNNEQFF
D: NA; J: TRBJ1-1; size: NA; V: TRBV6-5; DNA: TGTGCCAGCAGTTACTTAATCGTCAAAAACGGGGAAGCTTTCTTT; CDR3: CASSYLIVKNGEAFF
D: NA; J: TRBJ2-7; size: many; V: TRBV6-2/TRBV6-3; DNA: TGTGCCAGCAGTCATACAGGCCCCTACGAGCAGTACTTC; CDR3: CASSHTGPYEQYF
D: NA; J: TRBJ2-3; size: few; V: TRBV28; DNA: TGTGCCAGCAGGGGGGCGGACACAGATACGCAGTATTTT; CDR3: CASRGADTDTQYF
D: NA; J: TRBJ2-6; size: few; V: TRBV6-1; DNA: TGTGCCACTTCCCAGGGGGGGCCTGGGGCCAACGTCCTGACTTTC; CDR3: CATSQGGPGANVLTF
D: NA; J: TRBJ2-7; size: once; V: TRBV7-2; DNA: TGTGCCAGCACCCTGACAGGTGGATTTGGCGAGCAGTACTTC; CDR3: CASTLTGGFGEQYF
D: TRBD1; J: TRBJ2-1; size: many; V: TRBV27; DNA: TGTGCCAGCAACGGGGGACAGGTGGGATACAATGAGCAGTTCTTC; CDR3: CASNGGQVGYNEQFF
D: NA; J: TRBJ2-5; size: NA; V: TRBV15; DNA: TGTGCCACCAGCGGTACACATGGGGCGGGGGAGACCCAGTACTTC; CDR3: CATSGTHGAGETQYF
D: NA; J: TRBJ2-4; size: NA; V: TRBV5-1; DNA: TGCGCCAGCAGCCCGGAACAACAATTAAACATTCAGTACTTC; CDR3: CASSPEQQLNIQYF
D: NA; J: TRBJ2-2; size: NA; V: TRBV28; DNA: TGTGCCAGCAGCCCCGGCGAGGGTTTTAACACCGGGGAGCTGTTTTTT; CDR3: CASSPGEGFNTGELFF
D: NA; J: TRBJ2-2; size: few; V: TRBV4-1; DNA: TGCGCCAGCAGCCAAGAGACGACCGGGGAGCTGTTTTTT; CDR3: CASSQETTGELFF
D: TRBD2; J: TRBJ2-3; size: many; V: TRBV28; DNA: TGTGCCAGCAGTTTACCGGGAGGGCAAACAGATACGCAGTATTTT; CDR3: CASSLPGGQTDTQYF
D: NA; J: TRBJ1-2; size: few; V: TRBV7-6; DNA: TGTGCCAGCAGCTTAGACGGTTTAGGGGATGGCTACACCTTC; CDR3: CASSLDGLGDGYTF
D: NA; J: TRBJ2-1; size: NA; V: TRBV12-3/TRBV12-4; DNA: TGTGCCAGCAGTTTAGCGGGACGGGGAGTGCTGGCGGTCTCCTACAATGAGCAGTTCTTC; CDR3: CASSLAGRGVLAVSYNEQFF
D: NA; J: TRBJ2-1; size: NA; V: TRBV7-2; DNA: TGTGCCAGCAGCCGTGGGCTAGTTGGCTTCTACAATGAGCAGTTCTTC; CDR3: CASSRGLVGFYNEQFF
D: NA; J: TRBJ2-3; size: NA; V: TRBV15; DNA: TGTGCCACCAGCAGAGATCGGCAGGGATCAGATACGCAGTATTTT; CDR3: CATSRDRQGSDTQYF
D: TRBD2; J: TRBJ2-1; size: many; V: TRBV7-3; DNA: TGTGCCAGCAGCGCAGGACTAGCGGGGAGAGAGCAGTTCTTC; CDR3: CASSAGLAGREQFF
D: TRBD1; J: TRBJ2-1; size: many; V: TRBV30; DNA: TGTGCCGCCCGGACAGGGCAGTTGGATGAGCAGTTCTTC; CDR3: CAARTGQLDEQFF
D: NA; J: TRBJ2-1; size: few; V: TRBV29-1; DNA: TGCAGCGTTGGACAGAACAATGAGCAGTTCTTC; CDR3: CSVGQNNEQFF
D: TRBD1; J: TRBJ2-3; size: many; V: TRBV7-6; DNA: TGTGCCAGCAGCCTAGGAACAGGGGCCCACACAGATACGCAGTATTTT; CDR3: CASSLGTGAHTDTQYF
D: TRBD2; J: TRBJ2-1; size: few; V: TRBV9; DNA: TGTGCCAGCAGCGTAGGAGGTCGGCGGGGGGCCTCCAATGAGCAGTTCTTC; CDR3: CASSVGGRRGASNEQFF
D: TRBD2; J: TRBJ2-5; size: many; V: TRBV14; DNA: TGTGCCAGCAGCCGATGGACTAGCGGCGAGACCCAGTACTTC; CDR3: CASSRWTSGETQYF
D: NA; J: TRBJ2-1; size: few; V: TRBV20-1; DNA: TGCAGTCTGGAGGCCCAGGGCGATGAGCAGTTCTTC; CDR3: CSLEAQGDEQFF
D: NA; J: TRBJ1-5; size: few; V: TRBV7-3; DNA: TGTGCCAGCAGCTTACAAAGTCAGCCCCAGCATTTT; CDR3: CASSLQSQPQHF
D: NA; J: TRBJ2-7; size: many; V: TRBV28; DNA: TGTGCCAGCAGTTTCCCCGCCGGTGGGGTAGTAGCGTACGAGCAGTACTTC; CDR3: CASSFPAGGVVAYEQYF
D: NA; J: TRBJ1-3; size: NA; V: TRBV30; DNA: TGTGCCTGGAACAGGGTGGAAAACACCATATATTTT; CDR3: CAWNRVENTIYF
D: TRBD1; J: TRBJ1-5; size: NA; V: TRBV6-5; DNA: TGTGCCAGCAGTTACGCTGGATCGGGACAGTATAGCAATCAGCCCCAGCATTTT; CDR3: CASSYAGSGQYSNQPQHF
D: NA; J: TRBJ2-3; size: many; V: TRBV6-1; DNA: TGTGCCAGCAGTGAAGTGGCCGCCATAAGGAAAGATACGCAGTATTTT; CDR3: CASSEVAAIRKDTQYF
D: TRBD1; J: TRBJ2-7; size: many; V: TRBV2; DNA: TGTGCCACGAGCCGGGACAGGGCCTACGAGCAGTACTTC; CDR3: CATSRDRAYEQYF
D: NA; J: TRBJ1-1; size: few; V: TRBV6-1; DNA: TGTGCCAGCAGTCCAAGCGGCGGCAGGAACACTGAAGCTTTCTTT; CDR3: CASSPSGGRNTEAFF
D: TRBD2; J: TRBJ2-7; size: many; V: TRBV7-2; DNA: TGTGCCAGCAGCCAGGGGGGGACTAGCGTAGGCTACGAGCAGTACTTC; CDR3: CASSQGGTSVGYEQYF
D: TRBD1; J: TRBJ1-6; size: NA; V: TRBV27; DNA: TGTGCCAGCAGTCCGACAGGGAGAGTGTCACCCCTCCACTTT; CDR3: CASSPTGRVSPLHF
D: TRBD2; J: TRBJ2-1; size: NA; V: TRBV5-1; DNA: TGCGCCAGCAGCTTTCGGACTAGCGGGAGTAATGAGCAGTTCTTC; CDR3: CASSFRTSGSNEQFF
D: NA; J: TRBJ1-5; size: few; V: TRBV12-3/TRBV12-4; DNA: TGTGCCAGCAGCCAACATCCGGATTCCAATCAGCCCCAGCATTTT; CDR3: CASSQHPDSNQPQHF
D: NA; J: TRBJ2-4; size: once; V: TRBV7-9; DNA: TGTGCCAGCAGCTCAAATTGGGCGGGGAACATTCAGTACTTC; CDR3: CASSSNWAGNIQYF